This T cell receptor beta chain comes out of a study of T cell changes during pregnancy in multiple sclerosis. The table lists this clone with a count of one. Libraries were prepared by immunoSEQ multiplex PCR; TCRdb keeps only in-frame clonotypes and omits some of them. The sample holds about 11,000 clones, around 89% seen once. The CDR3 covers 16 residues. J lost 2 bases, V lost 6 bases, and 7 bases had no gene match. Looked up from germline, CDR1 is SNHLY and CDR2 is FYNNEI. The chain uses TRBV2 and TRBJ1-6; 7 bases are shared with TRBD1. The sample consisted of CD8+ T cells from peripheral blood mononuclear cells, taken in the first trimester of pregnancy. This sequence originates from a female donor in good health, enrolled as a control in a pregnancy study. CDR3 region: CASRGTTGTYNSPLHF. Written as DNA, the CDR3 is TGTGCCAGCAGGGGGACGACAGGGACCTATAATTCACCCCTCCACTTT.